This entry lists 20 T cell receptor beta chains sequenced from one sample in a study of shared clonotypes between healthy human individuals. Profiling relied on immunoSEQ multiplex PCR, and the TCRdb table lists in-frame clones only, not all of them. The sample includes about 2.3 million clones, 80% to 95% of them seen just once. Sequencing used naive CD4+ T cells from PBMCs. Subset of the sample: CD45RA+ positively selected. Receptors originate from a man younger than 35 in good health. Some clones in this sample may be carry-over from other donors' samples.

The chain has TRBV6-5 and TRBJ1-1; D is undetermined. The V and J ends lost 0 bases and 8 bases respectively, with 16 bases between them. Looked up from germline, CDR1 is MNHEY and CDR2 is SVGAGI. The CDR3 runs to 15 residues. CDR3 in amino acids: CASSYSPDPFSEAFF. The CDR3 region has the DNA TGTGCCAGCAGTTACTCACCGGACCCCTTCTCCGAAGCTTTCTTT.

Of note for this clone: At the DNA level, this CDR3 is encoded by other sequences in the same sample as well. For the CDR3, the DNA is TGTGCCAGTAGTACCTTCCGGGAGCTGTTTTTT. Encoded protein: CASSTFRELFF. The chain uses TRBV19 and TRBJ2-2; D unclear. The germline V gene encodes CDR1 LNHDA and CDR2 SQIVND (reference sequence). This CDR3 region has 11 residues. V lost 4 bases and J lost 9, with 6 bases in between.

The chain couples TRBV23-1 to TRBJ1-1, with D possibly matching TRBD1 (5 bases). TRBV23-1 is an open reading frame, and its role is uncertain. V shed 2 bases and J shed 2 bases, with 15 bases lying between them. This CDR3 region has 16 residues. The CDR3 here is CASSQSLGDENTEAFF. The CDR3, as DNA: TGCGCCAGCAGTCAAAGCTTAGGGGACGAAAACACTGAAGCTTTCTTT.

This clone appeared a single time. The rearrangement joins TRBV29-1 to TRBJ1-1, with D hard to call. Germline CDR1 SQVTM, CDR2 ANQGSEA. Deletions cut 4 bases from V and 1 base from J, with 13 bases between. This CDR3 has 14 amino acids. CDR3 protein: CSVGVATGNTEAFF. CDR3 DNA sequence: TGCAGCGTTGGGGTGGCCACGGGGAACACTGAAGCTTTCTTT. The entire variable domain, with the rest obtained from reference TRBV29-1 and TRBJ1-1, is as follows: SAVISQKPSRDICQRGTSLTIQCQVDSQVTMMFWYRQQPGQSLTLIATANQGSEATYESGFVIDKFPISRPNLTFSTLTVSNMSPEDSSIYLCSVGVATGNTEAFFGQGTRLTVV.

The V and J genes are TRBV28 and TRBJ2-5, with D possibly being TRBD1 (5 bases). Deletions cut 5 bases from V and 1 base from J, with 17 bases between. Germline assignment: CDR1 MDHEN and CDR2 SYDVKM. CDR3 length equals 16 residues. Here the CDR3 DNA reads TGTGCCAGCAGTCTCATGGGGCTGATTATCCAAGAGACCCAGTACTTC. Its translation is CASSLMGLIIQETQYF.

V is TRBV5-5 and J is TRBJ2-5; TRBD1 might be the D (5 bases). Trimming took off 5 bases at V and 2 bases at J, with 13 bases between the two ends. The germline V gene has CDR1 SGHKS and CDR2 YYEKEE (reference sequence). The CDR3 loop spans 14 amino acids. As DNA, the CDR3 is TGTGCCAGCAGTCGTGACAGTGTACAAGAGACCCAGTACTTC. The encoded protein is CASSRDSVQETQYF.

V is TRBV10-1 and J is TRBJ2-2; 13 bases are a match to TRBD2. The CDR3 consists of 16 residues. Germline V gives CDR1 WNHNN, CDR2 SYGVQD (reference sequence). V trimming: 0 bases; J trimming: 6 bases; junction bases outside the gene matches: 1. CDR3: CASSESTSGRAGELFF. CDR3 DNA sequence: TGCGCCAGCAGTGAGTCTACTAGCGGGAGGGCCGGGGAGCTGTTTTTT.

The CDR3 DNA follows: TGTGCCAGCAGCTCTCGGACAGGGCAGACCTACGAGCAGTACTTC. Its translation is CASSSRTGQTYEQYF. The rearrangement joins TRBV7-2 to TRBJ2-7; 8 bases agree with TRBD1. After removal of 4 bases from V and 2 bases from J, the junction contained 7 bases not matched to a gene. CDR3 length: 15 residues. Looked up from germline, CDR1 is SGHTA and CDR2 is FQGNSA. The complete variable domain, with remaining parts taken from reference TRBV7-2 and TRBJ2-7, reads GAGVSQSPSNKVTEKGKDVELRCDPISGHTALYWYRQSLGQGLEFLIYFQGNSAPDKSGLPSDRFSAERTGGSVSTLTIQRTQQEDSAVYLCASSSRTGQTYEQYFGPGTRLTVT.

This clone was picked up a small number of times. The chain combines TRBV5-1 with TRBJ1-4; no clear D gene. This CDR3 has 14 residues. Germline CDR1 reads SGHRS; CDR2 reads YFSETQ. Between the trimmed V and J ends, which lost 3 bases and 7 bases, there was a span of 13 bases. In DNA form, the CDR3 reads TGCGCCAGCAGCTCCCCTAGAGTCGGTGAAAAACTGTTTTTT. Translating it yields CASSSPRVGEKLFF. The whole variable domain, remainder taken from reference TRBV5-1 and TRBJ1-4, is KAGVTQTPRYLIKTRGQQVTLSCSPISGHRSVSWYQQTPGQGLQFLFEYFSETQRNKGNFPGRFSGRQFSNSRSEMNVSTLELGDSALYLCASSSPRVGEKLFFGSGTQLSVL.

J is TRBJ2-7 and V is TRBV6-1; a weak D match, TRBD1 (6 bases). CDR3 length equals 11 residues. Trimming took 10 bases from V and 1 from J, leaving 8 bases between them. Germline V lookup: CDR1 MNHNS, CDR2 SASEGT. CDR3 sequence: CANGQSYEQYF. CDR3 nucleotide sequence: TGTGCCAACGGACAGTCCTACGAGCAGTACTTC.

The CDR3 is CASSHEGHFSEQYF. The CDR3 DNA follows: TGTGCCAGCAGCCACGAGGGACACTTCAGCGAGCAGTACTTC. The V and J genes are TRBV7-9 and TRBJ2-7; D is perhaps TRBD1 (6 bases). V gave up 5 bases and J gave up 6 bases, with 17 bases separating them. Germline loops: CDR1 SEHNR, CDR2 FQNEAQ (reference sequence). This CDR3 comprises 14 residues.

This clone has just one count. The V call is TRBV18, the J call TRBJ2-3; D gene uncertain. V gave up 1 base and J gave up 0 bases, with 8 bases separating them. The CDR3 covers 15 residues. CDR1 is KGHSH and CDR2 is LQKENI in the germline V gene. CDR3 in amino acids: CASSPRQPSTDTQYF. The CDR3, as DNA: TGTGCCAGCTCACCACGCCAGCCCAGCACAGATACGCAGTATTTT.

The genes are TRBV18 and TRBJ1-4, with unresolved D. CDR3 size: 14 residues. Between the trimmed V and J ends, which lost 2 bases and 6 bases, there was a span of 10 bases. Germline V lookup: CDR1 KGHSH, CDR2 LQKENI. The CDR3 here is CASSPMGLDEKLFF. The DNA of the CDR3 is TGTGCCAGCTCACCAATGGGATTAGATGAAAAACTGTTTTTT. The whole variable domain, remainder taken from reference TRBV18 and TRBJ1-4, is NAGVMQNPRHLVRRRGQEARLRCSPMKGHSHVYWYRQLPEEGLKFMVYLQKENIIDESGMPKERFSAEFPKEGPSILRIQQVVRGDSAAYFCASSPMGLDEKLFFGSGTQLSVL.

This chain connects TRBV6-5 to TRBJ2-2; no clear D. V lost 4 bases and J 6 bases, leaving 12 bases between the germline ends. Looked up from germline, CDR1 is MNHEY and CDR2 is SVGAGI. The CDR3 has 14 amino acids. The CDR3 nucleotides read TGTGCCAGCAGTTTAACGGCCCTAGCCGGGGAGCTGTTTTTT. It codes for CASSLTALAGELFF.

The chain has TRBV5-4 and TRBJ2-7, with a weak D call TRBD2 (8 bases). V gave up 4 bases and J gave up 5 bases, with 16 bases separating them. Germline V gene sequence: CDR1 SGHNT, CDR2 YYREEE (reference sequence). The CDR3 runs to 14 residues. In DNA, the CDR3 is TGTGCCAGCAGCGCTCGGGAGGGGGCGAACGAGCAGTACTTC. It is translated as CASSAREGANEQYF.

The chain employs TRBV6-1 and TRBJ2-1; the match to TRBD2 covers 11 bases. This CDR3 has 15 amino acids. Germline V gene sequence: CDR1 MNHNS, CDR2 SASEGT. V shed 7 bases, J shed 6 bases, and the junction held 8 bases outside the gene matches. This CDR3 reads CASTKLAGGINEQFF. CDR3 nucleotide sequence: TGTGCCAGCACGAAGCTAGCGGGAGGCATCAATGAGCAGTTCTTC.

This clone was seen just once. V usage is TRBV2 and J usage is TRBJ2-1; D uncertain. The CDR3 runs to 15 residues. The V end was cut by 1 base, the J end by 6 bases, with 13 bases between. In germline, CDR1 is SNHLY, CDR2 FYNNEI. CDR3 residues: CASSEGSSILNEQFF. CDR3 sequence (DNA): TGTGCCAGCAGTGAAGGCAGTAGTATACTCAATGAGCAGTTCTTC.

The rearrangement links TRBV20-1 to TRBJ1-4, with 7 nucleotides matching TRBD1. Trimming removed 2 bases from V and 15 bases from J; junction bases left unmatched: 6. The length of the CDR3 is 11 residues. The germline V gene encodes CDR1 DFQATT and CDR2 SNEGSKA (reference sequence). The CDR3 nucleotides are TGCAGTGCTAGACGAGATACAGGGGTGTTTTTT. This codes for CSARRDTGVFF.

This rearrangement joins TRBV5-6 to TRBJ1-2; no definite D call. V lost 4 bases to trimming and J lost 4 bases, with 20 bases between them. This CDR3 spans 16 amino acids. Germline V CDR1 and CDR2: SGHDT, YYEEEE. The chain's CDR3 is CASSPGGGPPGYGYTF. As DNA, the CDR3 is TGTGCCAGCAGCCCGGGTGGCGGGCCACCGGGCTATGGCTACACCTTC.

This chain joins TRBV9 and TRBJ2-2; 8 nucleotides align to TRBD1. Trimming removed 4 bases from V and 7 bases from J; junction bases left unmatched: 15. Germline assignment: CDR1 SGDLS and CDR2 YYNGEE. The CDR3 is 17 amino acids. CDR3 amino acids: CASSPRGGQGGNGELFF. CDR3 sequence (DNA): TGTGCCAGCAGCCCACGGGGCGGACAGGGTGGTAACGGGGAGCTGTTTTTT.